The rows below give T cell receptor beta chains drawn from one sample of a study of OX40 agonist ivuxolimab in advanced cancers. Generated by immunoSEQ multiplex PCR, the TCRdb table keeps only in-frame clones and is missing some. Counted here are roughly 6,300 clones, under 85% occurring once; the ten biggest clones make up roughly 25%. Sequencing used CD4+ or CD8+ T cells sorted from blood, obtained in a trial of the OX40 agonist ivuxolimab. The source of these receptors is an adult with an advanced solid tumor such as melanoma, head and neck, liver or kidney cancer. Both conserved end residues are trimmed from each CDR3.

j_call,cdr3_length,v_call,cdr3_aa
TRBJ2-2,14,TRBV6-5,ASSYFGQQNTGELF
TRBJ2-1,12,TRBV11-3,ASSIRGHGNEQF
TRBJ1-1,15,TRBV11-2,ASSPLTGGLLDTEAF
TRBJ1-1,12,TRBV19,ASSIGGPNTEAF
TRBJ1-2,12,TRBV7-8,ASSADREYYGYT
TRBJ2-7,14,TRBV6-5,ASSYGRTEPSYEQY
TRBJ2-7,14,TRBV28,ASSFSQSDATYEQY
TRBJ1-1,10,TRBV5-6,ASSWSQDEAF
TRBJ2-1,14,TRBV6-5,ASSYSWPLDYNEQF
TRBJ2-7,12,TRBV27,ASSLTARSYEQY
TRBJ1-2,18,TRBV28,ASSLFLWEGARQTNYGYT
TRBJ1-4,14,TRBV5-1,ASSLVGSATNEKLF
TRBJ2-5,13,TRBV7-9,ASSPPGGAQETQY
TRBJ2-5,12,TRBV28,ASSSSLEEETQY
TRBJ2-2,11,TRBV11-3,ASRGDGTGELF
TRBJ2-2,13,TRBV13,ASSPSGRGTGELF
TRBJ2-1,11,TRBV2,ASGDRAYNEQF
TRBJ2-7,15,TRBV25-1,ASGFSKAGPHNYEQY
TRBJ2-7,11,TRBV11-2,ASSLEVMWGQY
TRBJ2-7,13,TRBV5-4,ASSLEGPGSYEQY
TRBJ1-1,13,TRBV5-1,ASSLDRGMNTEAF